Each of the 21 T cell receptor beta chains below was sequenced from the same sample in a study of lymphopenia after photon versus proton radiotherapy (dated by TCRdb to about 2019). Library construction relied on the immunoSEQ multiplex PCR assay. TCRdb stores this immuneACCESS table with in-frame sequences only. Part of the clones is absent; in the studies checked, under half of the shortfall reflects unresolved V genes, and no reason is known for the rest. Within this sample are under 75,000 clones, with roughly 92% of them counted one time only. The ten biggest clones cover 2.2% of the sample. Sequenced material: peripheral blood, taken from a patient treated with photon-based radiotherapy. These receptors all come from a middle-aged woman with cholangiocarcinoma.

The rearrangement links TRBV10-3 to TRBJ1-2; D perhaps matches TRBD1 (5 bases). Trimming took 2 bases from V and 0 from J, leaving 13 bases between them. Germline-derived CDR1 and CDR2 are ENHRY and SYGVKD. This CDR3 comprises 16 residues. The CDR3 spells CAISERQGPANYGYTF. CDR3 DNA: TGTGCCATCAGTGAGCGGCAGGGACCAGCTAACTATGGCTACACCTTC.

The chain uses TRBV5-1 and TRBJ2-1, with D unclear. Trimming took 3 bases from V and 10 from J, leaving 17 bases between them. This CDR3 has 14 residues. Germline V gene sequence: CDR1 SGHRS, CDR2 YFSETQ. The CDR3 coding sequence is TGCGCCAGCAGCTCCATGGACCCTACGGTGGAGCAGTTCTTC. Amino acids: CASSSMDPTVEQFF.

This clone was recorded only once. The rearrangement joins TRBV19 to TRBJ2-3; 12 bases map to TRBD2. The germline V gene has CDR1 LNHDA and CDR2 SQIVND (reference sequence). The CDR3 covers 20 residues. The J segment lost 0 bases and the V segment lost 4 bases, leaving 14 bases of the junction unmatched. In nucleotides, the CDR3 is TGTGCCAGTAGTACAATACTAGCGGGGGGCCTGGAAGTTAGCACAGATACGCAGTATTTT. This translates into CASSTILAGGLEVSTDTQYF.

The V call is TRBV27, the J call TRBJ1-2; maybe TRBD1 (5 bases). Looked up from germline, CDR1 is MNHEY and CDR2 is SMNVEV (reference sequence). Trimming left V 1 base short and J 0 bases short, with 9 bases between. The CDR3 runs 15 residues. The CDR3 sequence is CASSLLPGTNYGYTF. The CDR3 nucleotides are TGTGCCAGCAGTTTATTACCAGGGACTAACTATGGCTACACCTTC.

This clone was found once. The chain recombines TRBV6-5 with TRBJ1-1; D is possibly TRBD1 (6 bases). V dropped 0 bases and J dropped 2 bases, with 10 bases sitting between them. The CDR3 extends over 15 amino acids. From germline, CDR1 is MNHEY and CDR2 SVGAGI. The CDR3, as DNA: TGTGCCAGCAGTTACTCGTACGGGGGCAACACTGAAGCTTTCTTT. Translation gives CASSYSYGGNTEAFF.

The V gene is TRBV5-8, the J gene TRBJ2-5, with D perhaps TRBD2 (5 bases). Germline CDR1 SGHTS, CDR2 YDEGEE. The ends were cut back, 1 base at V and 2 bases at J, with 15 bases in the middle. This CDR3 spans 16 amino acids. The chain's CDR3 is CASSLRGRRGQETQYF. The CDR3 DNA reads TGTGCCAGCAGCTTGAGAGGGCGGCGTGGACAAGAGACCCAGTACTTC.

CDR3 loop: CASPPPGGGADTEAFF. Here the CDR3 DNA reads TGTGCCAGCCCTCCTCCCGGGGGGGGCGCGGACACTGAAGCTTTCTTT. The chain carries TRBV18 and TRBJ1-1; tentatively, D is TRBD1 (6 bases). The germline V gene encodes CDR1 KGHSH and CDR2 LQKENI. Trimming took 8 bases from V and 3 from J, leaving 22 bases between them. The CDR3 consists of 16 residues.

This rearrangement joins TRBV19 to TRBJ2-6; no clear D. Looked up from germline, CDR1 is LNHDA and CDR2 is SQIVND (reference sequence). Deletions cut 5 bases from V and 2 bases from J, with 13 bases between. The CDR3 is 16 amino acids. Written as DNA, the CDR3 is TGTGCCAGTAGTGATCGTTACACCACTGGGGCCAACGTCCTGACTTTC. Translating it yields CASSDRYTTGANVLTF.

In its sample, this clone was seen once. V is TRBV19 and J is TRBJ2-5, with 7 positions matching TRBD2. The CDR3 has 15 residues. J was trimmed by 5 bases and V by 5 bases; bases with no gene match: 11. The germline V gene has CDR1 LNHDA and CDR2 SQIVND (reference sequence). The CDR3 coding sequence is TGTGCCAGTAGTCCCCCGGGCCCCGGGGGGGAGACCCAGTACTTC. Protein product: CASSPPGPGGETQYF.

V is TRBV7-9 and J is TRBJ1-2; D is unclear. Germline-derived CDR1 and CDR2 are SEHNR and FQNEAQ (reference sequence). This CDR3 region has 16 residues. V was shortened by 1 base and J by 4 bases, with 16 bases between the two germline ends. CDR3 region: CASSLDPIGGPYGYTF. DNA for the CDR3: TGTGCCAGCAGCTTAGACCCGATCGGAGGCCCCTATGGCTACACCTTC.

CDR3 in amino acids: CASSQDTTGELFF. CDR3 coding DNA: TGTGCCAGCAGCCAGGATACGACCGGGGAGCTGTTTTTT. This chain links TRBV11-1 with TRBJ2-2; the D is unclear. The CDR3 contains 13 residues. The V end was cut by 5 bases, the J end by 5 bases, with 9 bases between. Germline values: CDR1 SGHAT, CDR2 FQDESV (reference sequence).

V gene TRBV6-1 combines with J gene TRBJ1-1; 7 bases fit TRBD1. V lost 7 bases and J lost 8; bases outside the gene matches: 10. Germline-derived CDR1 and CDR2 are MNHNS and SASEGT. This CDR3 comprises 13 residues. The CDR3 nucleotides are TGTGCCAGCATTCCCCCTCCGGGACAGGAAGCTTTCTTT. Its translation is CASIPPPGQEAFF.

DNA for the CDR3: TGTGCCAGCAGCGGCTTCAATTCACCCCTCCACTTT. Encoded protein: CASSGFNSPLHF. The genes are TRBV6-5 and TRBJ1-6; no definite D call. CDR1 is MNHEY, CDR2 SVGAGI, per germline. This CDR3 is 12 amino acids long. Trimming removed 6 bases from V and 7 bases from J, with 7 bases in between.

The chain uses TRBV5-4 and TRBJ2-7; 7 bases line up with TRBD2. This CDR3 has 14 amino acids. Germline V lookup: CDR1 SGHNT, CDR2 YYREEE (reference sequence). V was clipped by 4 bases and J by 6 bases; unmatched bases: 10. The CDR3 sequence is CASSPGGGTGEQYF. CDR3 DNA sequence: TGTGCCAGCAGCCCTGGGGGGGGTACGGGCGAGCAGTACTTC.

This clone came up once. The chain couples TRBV9 to TRBJ2-2; D ambiguous. The CDR3 totals 11 residues. CDR1 is SGDLS and CDR2 is YYNGEE in the germline V gene. The V end lost 7 bases, the J end lost 6 bases, and 7 bases lay between the germline ends. The CDR3 DNA follows: TGTGCCAGCGGCCAAGCCGGGGAGCTGTTTTTT. Translation gives CASGQAGELFF.

The rearrangement links TRBV5-4 to TRBJ2-1; 11 nucleotides align to TRBD1. The ends lost 4 bases at V and 8 bases at J; junction bases unmatched: 11. Germline V gene data show CDR1 as SGHNT and CDR2 as YYREEE (reference sequence). The CDR3 is 16 residues long. The CDR3 DNA sequence: TGTGCCAGCAGCCTTACCGGGACAGGGGGGAGGTATGAGCAGTTCTTC. This codes for CASSLTGTGGRYEQFF.

V gene TRBV28 combines with J gene TRBJ2-1; 7 bases match TRBD1. The CDR3 length is 15 residues. Looked up from germline, CDR1 is MDHEN and CDR2 is SYDVKM. The ends lost 2 bases at V and 2 bases at J; junction bases unmatched: 3. As DNA, the CDR3 is TGTGCCAGCAGTTTAACAGGGGAGACCTACAATGAGCAGTTCTTC. Its translation: CASSLTGETYNEQFF. The full variable domain, its missing parts supplied by reference TRBV28 and TRBJ2-1, is DVKVTQSSRYLVKRTGEKVFLECVQDMDHENMFWYRQDPGLGLRLIYFSYDVKMKEKGDIPEGYSVSREKKERFSLILESASTNQTSMYLCASSLTGETYNEQFFGPGTRLTVL.

This chain joins TRBV2 and TRBJ2-2; D remains unclear. The V and J ends lost 3 bases and 4 bases respectively, with 3 bases between them. The CDR3 contains 12 residues. Germline CDR1 reads SNHLY; CDR2 reads FYNNEI. The CDR3 DNA follows: TGTGCCAGCAGTGAGGCCACCGGGGAGCTGTTTTTT. Its translation is CASSEATGELFF.

The gene calls are TRBV11-3 and TRBJ2-2; D uncertain. Trimming took off 5 bases at V and 7 bases at J, with 11 bases between the two ends. Germline V gives CDR1 SGHNT, CDR2 YENEEA. The CDR3 length is 13 residues. CDR3: CASSQKVGGELFF. Written as DNA, the CDR3 is TGTGCCAGCAGCCAGAAGGTTGGCGGGGAGCTGTTTTTT.

Comments on this clone: One end of the junction fails to match germline, which may point to a read error. The V gene is TRBV2, the J gene TRBJ1-2, with D uncertain. The CDR3 is 15 amino acids. Germline-derived CDR1 and CDR2 are SNHLY and FYNNEI. CDR3 in DNA: TGTGCCAGCAGGGAAGGACGGGTTAGTGTCTATGGCTACACCTTC. It translates to CASREGRVSVYGYTF.

CDR3 loop: CASSDWEGQGYGYTF. In nucleotides, the CDR3 is TGTGCCAGCAGTGACTGGGAGGGCCAGGGCTATGGCTACACCTTC. V is TRBV25-1 and J is TRBJ1-2; D may be TRBD1 (5 bases). The CDR3 loop spans 15 amino acids. Germline V gene lookup returns CDR1 MGHDK and CDR2 SYGVNS. The germline V and J ends were trimmed by 3 bases and 4 bases, with 15 bases remaining between them.